What follows are 27 T cell receptor beta chains derived from one specimen sequenced in a study of chemoradiotherapy in HPV16-positive cancers. Profiled with immunoSEQ multiplex PCR; TCRdb holds only in-frame clones, not every one. This sample yields around 12,000 clones, of which approximately 80% are seen a single time; about 1.3% belongs to the top ten. This sample was obtained from a patient who underwent chemoradiotherapy. These receptors were collected from a human donor with HPV-associated anogenital cancer.

The rearrangement links TRBV7-2 to TRBJ1-1; D possibly corresponds to TRBD1 (6 bases). The V and J ends lost 1 base and 5 bases respectively, with 17 bases between them. The CDR3 extends over 16 amino acids. Germline loops: CDR1 SGHTA, CDR2 FQGNSA. The CDR3 bases are TGTGCCAGCAGCTTAGTAATGGTTCGGGGGCCTACTGAAGCTTTCTTT. Protein: CASSLVMVRGPTEAFF. Using reference TRBV7-2 and TRBJ1-1 for the parts outside the CDR3, the full variable domain is GAGVSQSPSNKVTEKGKDVELRCDPISGHTALYWYRQSLGQGLEFLIYFQGNSAPDKSGLPSDRFSAERTGGSVSTLTIQRTQQEDSAVYLCASSLVMVRGPTEAFFGQGTRLTVV.

The chain recombines TRBV7-9 with TRBJ2-2; the D gene is possibly TRBD2 (5 bases). V was clipped by 5 bases and J by 6 bases, with 13 bases between them. The germline V gene encodes CDR1 SEHNR and CDR2 FQNEAQ (reference sequence). The CDR3 extends over 14 amino acids. As DNA, the CDR3 is TGTGCCAGCAGCCCCAGCCTGGAGGCCGGGGAGCTGTTTTTT. The encoded protein is CASSPSLEAGELFF.

This chain uses TRBV6-1 with TRBJ2-3; maybe TRBD2 (6 bases). CDR3 length: 11 residues. Germline lookup yields CDR1 MNHNS and CDR2 SASEGT. Trimming removed 11 bases at V and 0 bases at J, with 6 bases between. CDR3 protein: CAGGSTDTQYF. CDR3 sequence (DNA): TGTGCCGGAGGGAGCACAGATACGCAGTATTTT.

This clone was observed a handful of times. The J gene is TRBJ1-1, the V gene TRBV5-4; tentatively, D is TRBD1 (6 bases). This CDR3 has 12 amino acids. V dropped 4 bases and J dropped 10 bases, with 14 bases sitting between them. Germline V gives CDR1 SGHNT, CDR2 YYREEE (reference sequence). The CDR3 reads CASSPGDRLAFF. The CDR3 DNA sequence: TGTGCCAGCAGCCCCGGTGACAGGCTAGCTTTCTTT.

V and J are TRBV5-6 and TRBJ1-2, with 8 positions matching TRBD1. This CDR3 contains 16 residues. CDR1 SGHDT and CDR2 YYEEEE come from the germline V gene. After removal of 4 bases from V and 5 bases from J, the junction contained 13 bases not matched to a gene. This chain's CDR3 is CASSTGQGITLYGYTF. DNA for the CDR3: TGTGCCAGCAGCACTGGACAGGGTATCACGCTTTATGGCTACACCTTC. Using reference TRBV5-6 and TRBJ1-2 for the parts outside the CDR3, the full variable domain is DAGVTQSPTHLIKTRGQQVTLRCSPKSGHDTVSWYQQALGQGPQFIFQYYEEEERQRGNFPDRFSGHQFPNYSSELNVNALLLGDSALYLCASSTGQGITLYGYTFGSGTRLTVV.

This clone has a handful of counts. V is TRBV7-9 and J is TRBJ1-5; no clear D. The ends were cut back, 0 bases at V and 1 base at J, with 13 bases in the middle. CDR3 length: 17 residues. Germline loops: CDR1 SEHNR, CDR2 FQNEAQ (reference sequence). CDR3 nucleotide sequence: TGTGCCAGCAGCTTAGCAGTAGGGTTAGCAAGCAATCAGCCCCAGCATTTT. It specifies CASSLAVGLASNQPQHF.

The V and J genes are TRBV30 and TRBJ1-4; possibly TRBD1 for D (6 bases). The germline V gene has CDR1 GTSNPN and CDR2 SVGIG (reference sequence). There are 16 residues in the CDR3. V lost 5 bases and J 6 bases, leaving 22 bases between the germline ends. CDR3 loop: CAWGGRTGGTHEKLFF. DNA of the CDR3: TGTGCCTGGGGTGGACGGACGGGGGGCACTCATGAAAAACTGTTTTTT.

V and J are TRBV20-1 and TRBJ2-5; D remains unclear. This CDR3 has 11 residues. In germline, CDR1 is DFQATT, CDR2 SNEGSKA (reference sequence). The CDR3 DNA sequence: TGCAGCACGACTGATGGAGAGACCCAGTACTTC. Its translation is CSTTDGETQYF.

This clone was seen only once. This chain links TRBV29-1 with TRBJ2-1; TRBD2 aligns across 7 bases. The CDR3 is 14 residues long. The V gene's germline CDR1 is SQVTM and CDR2 ANQGSEA. Losses at the gene ends were 7 bases for V and 8 bases for J; bases not matched to a gene: 14. CDR3 residues: CSAKAGPGRDEQFF. CDR3 nucleotide sequence: TGCAGCGCTAAAGCGGGGCCCGGAAGGGATGAGCAGTTCTTC.

This rearrangement joins TRBV4-2 to TRBJ1-5; D gene ambiguous. Looked up from germline, CDR1 is LGHNA and CDR2 is YNFKEQ. Trimming took 1 base from V and 1 from J, leaving 11 bases between them. CDR3 length equals 16 residues. The CDR3 DNA reads as TGTGCCAGCAGCCAAGCGTTCCGAGAAAGCAATCAGCCCCAGCATTTT. Protein sequence: CASSQAFRESNQPQHF.

The chain joins TRBV4-3 to TRBJ2-1; 13 nucleotides align to TRBD2. CDR3 length: 15 residues. The V segment lost 5 bases and the J segment 12 bases; nucleotides outside the gene matches: 10. Per the germline V gene, CDR1 is LGHNA and CDR2 is YSLEER. The CDR3 reads CASSATSGGGRGQFF. The CDR3 DNA sequence: TGCGCCAGCAGCGCTACTAGCGGGGGGGGCAGGGGGCAGTTCTTC.

V usage is TRBV7-9 and J usage is TRBJ2-5; D possibly uses TRBD1 or TRBD2 (5 bases each). There are 12 residues in the CDR3. V was cut by 3 bases and J by 5 bases, with 7 bases left in between. Germline V gives CDR1 SEHNR, CDR2 FQNEAQ (reference sequence). This CDR3 is CASSFEGETQYF. The DNA for the CDR3 is TGTGCCAGCAGCTTTGAGGGGGAGACCCAGTACTTC.

As to this clone: Within the sample, other DNA sequences also encode this same CDR3. The chain links TRBV9 to TRBJ1-1; a weak D match, TRBD1 (6 bases). Between the trimmed V and J ends, which lost 0 bases and 3 bases, there was a span of 9 bases. CDR1 SGDLS and CDR2 YYNGEE come from the germline V gene. This CDR3 has 14 amino acids. CDR3 residues: CASSVEDRHTEAFF. Written as DNA, the CDR3 is TGTGCCAGCAGCGTAGAAGACAGGCACACTGAAGCTTTCTTT. The full variable domain, with the rest looked up from reference TRBV9 and TRBJ1-1, is DSGVTQTPKHLITATGQRVTLRCSPRSGDLSVYWYQQSLDQGLQFLIQYYNGEERAKGNILERFSAQQFPDLHSELNLSSLELGDSALYFCASSVEDRHTEAFFGQGTRLTVV.

The V gene is TRBV2, the J gene TRBJ2-7; weak D call: TRBD2 (6 bases). The germline V and J ends were trimmed by 4 bases and 3 bases, with 13 bases remaining between them. Germline-derived CDR1 and CDR2 are SNHLY and FYNNEI. The CDR3 is made up of 14 amino acids. In nucleotides, the CDR3 is TGTGCCAGCAGTGGAGGACTGGGGGGCTACGAGCAGTACTTC. Translating it yields CASSGGLGGYEQYF.

This clone turned up a few times. V and J are TRBV30 and TRBJ1-6; D is perhaps TRBD1 (6 bases). In germline, CDR1 is GTSNPN, CDR2 SVGIG (reference sequence). The CDR3 spans 14 residues. The germline V and J ends were trimmed by 2 bases and 9 bases, with 14 bases remaining between them. The CDR3 is CAWSYGGASSPLHF. The CDR3, as DNA: TGTGCCTGGAGTTACGGGGGGGCTAGTTCACCCCTCCACTTT.

The genes are TRBV21-1 and TRBJ1-2. TRBV21-1 is labeled a pseudogene. The length of the CDR3 is 14 residues. The CDR3 region has the DNA TGTGCCAGCAGCGTCAACGGGGGGGTAGATGGCTACACCTTC. Residues: CASSVNGGVDGYTF.

This chain joins TRBV14 and TRBJ1-6, with 7 bases identical to TRBD1. The J segment lost 9 bases and the V segment lost 3 bases, leaving 17 bases of the junction unmatched. This CDR3 is 18 amino acids long. CDR1 SGHDN and CDR2 FVKESK come from the germline V gene. DNA for the CDR3: TGTGCCAGCAGCCATGAGACAGGGTGGATTTCCGGAAGTTCACCCCTCCACTTT. Protein: CASSHETGWISGSSPLHF.

The gene calls are TRBV4-2 and TRBJ1-5, with 9 bases matching TRBD1. Trimming at V came to 4 bases and at J to 6 bases, leaving 10 bases not matched to a gene. The CDR3 has 16 amino acids. Germline V gene data show CDR1 as LGHNA and CDR2 as YNFKEQ. The CDR3 region is CASSPTRQGDGQPQHF. CDR3 in DNA: TGTGCCAGCAGCCCCACTCGACAGGGGGACGGTCAGCCCCAGCATTTT.

In its sample, this clone was seen a few times. J is TRBJ1-5 and V is TRBV7-2; D gene uncertain. From germline, CDR1 is SGHTA and CDR2 FQGNSA. The ends were cut back, 0 bases at V and 7 bases at J, with 13 bases in the middle. The CDR3 covers 15 residues. The chain's CDR3 is CASSLAPGSEQPQHF. CDR3 DNA: TGTGCCAGCAGCTTAGCACCGGGGAGCGAGCAGCCCCAGCATTTT.

The table lists this clone with a few counts. The genes are TRBV2 and TRBJ1-1; D call uncertain. Trimming stripped 3 bases from V and 0 bases from J, with 5 bases between. The CDR3 is 13 residues long. Germline CDR1 SNHLY, CDR2 FYNNEI. The CDR3 protein is CASSEGMNTEAFF. CDR3 in DNA: TGTGCCAGCAGTGAGGGCATGAACACTGAAGCTTTCTTT.

The chain recombines TRBV28 with TRBJ1-2, with D tentatively TRBD1 (6 bases). Germline assignment: CDR1 MDHEN and CDR2 SYDVKM. With 3 bases removed from V and 3 bases from J, the gap between germline ends came to 11 bases. The CDR3 runs 14 residues. This chain's CDR3 is CASSFSGVHYGYTF. As DNA, the CDR3 is TGTGCCAGCAGTTTCTCAGGGGTGCACTATGGCTACACCTTC.

This chain uses TRBV7-8 with TRBJ1-3; possibly TRBD1 for D (6 bases). Germline V gene sequence: CDR1 SGHVS, CDR2 FQNEAQ. This CDR3 contains 14 residues. V was clipped by 7 bases and J by 0 bases, with 10 bases between them. The CDR3 sequence: CASKIGGSGNTIYF. The CDR3 coding sequence is TGTGCCAGCAAAATAGGGGGCTCTGGAAACACCATATATTTT.

This chain connects TRBV9 to TRBJ2-2, with a possible D match to TRBD1 (6 bases). The CDR3 contains 15 residues. Between the trimmed V and J ends, which lost 2 bases and 0 bases, there was a span of 8 bases. Germline CDR1 reads SGDLS; CDR2 reads YYNGEE. CDR3 amino acids: CASSVGQTNTGELFF. CDR3 bases: TGTGCCAGCAGCGTTGGACAGACGAACACCGGGGAGCTGTTTTTT.

The gene calls are TRBV7-2 and TRBJ1-6; D is unclear. Trimming stripped 3 bases from V and 6 bases from J, with 6 bases between. This CDR3 region has 13 residues. Germline-derived CDR1 and CDR2 are SGHTA and FQGNSA. The CDR3 is CASSLDLNSPLHF. DNA of the CDR3: TGTGCCAGCAGCTTGGACCTTAATTCACCCCTCCACTTT.

This chain uses TRBV19 with TRBJ2-5, with 8 bases matching TRBD2. J was trimmed by 3 bases and V by 5 bases; bases with no gene match: 8. The length of the CDR3 is 15 residues. CDR1 and CDR2 (germline): LNHDA, SQIVND (reference sequence). CDR3 region: CASSFFTGGKETQYF. CDR3 nucleotides: TGTGCCAGTAGTTTCTTTACGGGGGGGAAAGAGACCCAGTACTTC.

The chain joins TRBV4-2 to TRBJ2-2, with 8 bases lining up with TRBD2. The CDR3 loop spans 15 amino acids. CDR1 is LGHNA, CDR2 YNFKEQ, per germline. Trimming cost V 0 bases and J 6 bases; bases outside gene matches: 3. CDR3 sequence reads: CASSQDTGGPGELFF. Here the CDR3 DNA reads TGTGCCAGCAGCCAAGATACGGGGGGGCCCGGGGAGCTGTTTTTT.

The CDR3 DNA is TGTGCCAGCAGCGTAGCGACTTCTTCCGAGCAGTACTTC. Translation gives CASSVATSSEQYF. J is TRBJ2-7 and V is TRBV9, with no clear D. The CDR3 spans 13 residues. Germline loops: CDR1 SGDLS, CDR2 YYNGEE. V lost 0 bases, J lost 6 bases, and 10 bases lay in between.